This TCR beta chain was sequenced during a study of T cells after yellow fever vaccination. Study findings and constraints: It was a weaker secondary response, yet one that peaked faster, at day 5 versus 15.

Template switching with 5'RACE generated the TCR cDNA and added a universal primer site and UMIs. One entry per CDR3 protein, called by TCRdb with MiXCR from the 5' RACE reads. This table has about 52,000 distinct CDR3 sequences, more than 6.5% appearing once. Germline CDR1 is SGHAT and CDR2 is FQNNGV. The length of the CDR3 is 15 residues. V was shortened by 6 bases and J by 2 bases, with 15 bases between the two germline ends. V and J are TRBV11-2 and TRBJ2-3, with a weak D call TRBD2 (5 bases). The origin of this receptor is a young man who received the YFV17D yellow fever vaccine. The starting material was CD8+ T cells not binding an NS4B(214-222) dextramer, sorted from PBMCs, obtained about 41 days after the first yellow fever vaccination. The DNA of the CDR3 is TGTGCCAGCAGACTAGGGCCTGACGCCACAGATACGCAGTATTTT. Translated, it gives CASRLGPDATDTQYF.